The clone carrying this T cell receptor beta chain occurred a few times. The data are from a study of Graves' ophthalmopathy and Graves' hyperthyroidism. The CDR3 is 16 amino acids. The V end was cut by 0 bases, the J end by 2 bases, with 14 bases between. CDR1 and CDR2 from the germline V gene are SGHRS and YFSETQ. Amplified material comprised TCR beta CDR3 regions derived from RNA transcripts. HTBI-primed RT-PCR formed the first round, and a multiplex PCR formed the second. One entry per CDR3 protein, called by TCRdb with MiXCR from the multiplex PCR reads. The profile covers 300,000 to 500,000 distinct CDR3 sequences, with 15% appearing a single time and approximately 7% taken by the ten largest.

Sequenced input: peripheral blood. This chain connects TRBV5-1 to TRBJ1-2; tentative D call: TRBD1 (5 bases). This TCR was sampled from a woman aged 18-35 years with stable Graves' hyperthyroidism. The CDR3 bases are TGCGCCAGCAGCTTGGACCGACCGGGGGACAACTATGGCTACACCTTC. This sequence encodes CASSLDRPGDNYGYTF.